This TCR beta chain is from a study of CD8 T cells in Susac syndrome. CDR3 length: 15 residues. The V gene end was trimmed by 6 bases and the J gene end by 5 bases; junction bases not matched to a gene: 12. CDR1 is MGHDK and CDR2 is SYGVNS in the germline V gene. The RNA input was about 0.5 to 1 ug, and it was reverse transcribed with random hexamers. Via MiXCR, TCRdb re-called the immunoSEQ multiplex PCR reads, giving one row per CDR3 protein. Of around 130,000 distinct CDR3 sequences in the sample, under 96% are singletons; the top ten hold roughly 0.14%. Sequencing of TCR beta was performed on blood CD8+ and CD4+ T cells.

This chain links TRBV25-1 with TRBJ2-5; TRBD1 matches 7 bases. The clonotype originates from a human donor with Susac syndrome. Sequencing was carried out using CD4+ T cells from PBMCs. The CDR3 region has the DNA TGTGCCAGCAGCCCCAGGGGGACACCAGGGGAGACCCAGTACTTC. Protein: CASSPRGTPGETQYF.